Sequencing of this TCR beta chain was carried out in a study of blood T cell repertoires in COVID-19. The CDR3 contains 13 residues. Germline V gene data show CDR1 as GTSNPN and CDR2 as SVGIG (reference sequence). V lost 0 bases and J lost 9; bases outside the gene matches: 6. Sequencing used immunoSEQ multiplex PCR; TCRdb keeps in-frame clones, though not all of them. The sample holds fewer than 200,000 clones, 70% to 85% seen once. This clone was observed once. The source of this sequence is a woman aged 50 to 65 who had recovered from COVID-19. The chain recombines TRBV30 with TRBJ1-1; 8 bases fit TRBD1. Sequenced: PBMCs or T cells enriched from blood (not recorded which). CDR3: CAWSVSTGAQAFF. The CDR3, as DNA: TGTGCCTGGAGTGTTTCGACAGGGGCCCAAGCTTTCTTT. The full variable domain, completed using reference TRBV30 and TRBJ1-1, is SQTIHQWPATLVQPVGSPLSLECTVEGTSNPNLYWYRQAAGRGLQLLFYSVGIGQISSEVPQNLSASRPQDRQFILSSKKLLLSDSGFYLCAWSVSTGAQAFFGQGTRLTVV.